This T cell receptor beta chain was captured by sequencing in a study of cytomegalovirus exposure and HLA in healthy donors. This clone was seen once. V lost 5 bases, J lost 2 bases, and 6 bases stayed unmatched. Germline V CDR1 and CDR2: MDHEN, SYDVKM. This CDR3 is 16 amino acids long. The study ran its PCR with 60 Vbeta and 13 Jbeta primers. Repertoires were generated with immunoSEQ multiplex PCR, while TCRdb's copy carries only in-frame clones and drops some. Here the sample spans over 150,000 clones, roughly three quarters being singletons. Material for sequencing was PBMCs. The receptor was isolated from a man aged 55 to 69 in good health and CMV-seronegative. This rearrangement joins TRBV28 to TRBJ2-1, with 10 bases matching TRBD2. The CDR3 sequence: CASSPLAGLTYNEQFF. The CDR3 DNA reads as TGTGCCAGCAGTCCACTAGCGGGGCTAACCTACAATGAGCAGTTCTTC.